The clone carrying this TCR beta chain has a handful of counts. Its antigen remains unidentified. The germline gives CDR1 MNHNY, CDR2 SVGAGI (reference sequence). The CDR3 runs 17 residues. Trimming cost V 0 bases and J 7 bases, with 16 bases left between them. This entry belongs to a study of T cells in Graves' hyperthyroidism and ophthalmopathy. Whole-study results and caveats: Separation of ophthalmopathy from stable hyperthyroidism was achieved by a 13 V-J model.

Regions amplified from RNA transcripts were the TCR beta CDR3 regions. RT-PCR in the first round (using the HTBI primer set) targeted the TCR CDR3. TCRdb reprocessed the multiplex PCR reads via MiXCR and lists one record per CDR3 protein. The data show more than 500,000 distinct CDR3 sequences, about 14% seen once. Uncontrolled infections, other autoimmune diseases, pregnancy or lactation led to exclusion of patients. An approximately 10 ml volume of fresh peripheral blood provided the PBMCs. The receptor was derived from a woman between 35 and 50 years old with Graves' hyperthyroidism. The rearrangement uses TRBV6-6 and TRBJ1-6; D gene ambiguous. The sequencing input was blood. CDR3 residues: CASSYSSIRSGNSPLHF. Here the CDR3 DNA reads TGTGCCAGCAGTTACTCGAGTATTCGAAGTGGAAATTCACCCCTCCACTTT.